These 32 T cell receptor beta chains came from one sample sequenced in a study of blood T cells in healthy people across ages. Combining a sample-barcoded 5' primer with a J-beta primer mix, a second PCR ran for about 6 to 12 cycles. Via MiXCR, TCRdb re-called the 5' RACE reads, giving one row per CDR3 protein. This sample has some 1,800,000 distinct CDR3 sequences, with roughly two fifths found just once. Sequencing input: blood. These receptors all stem from a human donor in good health.

This clonotype was picked up many times. The chain has TRBV12-3 or TRBV12-4 and TRBJ2-4, with D possibly being TRBD2 (6 bases). The end of the DNA fits TRBJ2-7 better, so the J call may be wrong. This CDR3 contains 14 residues. CDR3 nucleotides: TGTGCCAGCAGCCATGGACTACAAGCCTACGAGCAGTACTTC. This encodes CASSHGLQAYEQYF.

The rearrangement joins TRBV20-1 to TRBJ2-5; possible D gene TRBD1, 5 bases. CDR3 length: 13 residues. Germline V gene lookup returns CDR1 DFQATT and CDR2 SNEGSKA (reference sequence). The V end was cut by 4 bases, the J end by 2 bases, with 11 bases between. CDR3 residues: CSANQGTQETQYF. CDR3 bases: TGCAGTGCTAATCAGGGAACACAAGAGACCCAGTACTTC.

This chain links TRBV20-1 with TRBJ2-1, with a weak D call TRBD2 (5 bases). The length of the CDR3 is 14 residues. The V gene's germline CDR1 is DFQATT and CDR2 SNEGSKA (reference sequence). V was shortened by 3 bases and J by 0 bases, with 9 bases between the two germline ends. The CDR3 DNA reads as TGCAGTGCTAGGTTCGGGAACTCCTACAATGAGCAGTTCTTC. It codes for CSARFGNSYNEQFF.

V and J are TRBV7-9 and TRBJ1-6; D is ambiguous. The length of the CDR3 is 15 residues. Trimming shortened V by 2 bases and J by 15 bases, and 20 bases separated the two germline ends. Germline V gene sequence: CDR1 SEHNR, CDR2 FQNEAQ (reference sequence). The CDR3 loop is CASSLLAVVDSGLHF. The CDR3 DNA sequence: TGTGCCAGCAGCTTATTAGCTGTGGTCGATTCAGGCCTCCACTTT. The full variable domain, completed using reference TRBV7-9 and TRBJ1-6, is DTGVSQNPRHKITKRGQNVTFRCDPISEHNRLYWYRQTLGQGPEFLTYFQNEAQLEKSRLLSDRFSAERPKGSFSTLEIQRTEQGDSAMYLCASSLLAVVDSGLHFGNGTRLTVT.

V gene TRBV12-3 or TRBV12-4 combines with J gene TRBJ2-7, with D maybe TRBD1 (7 bases). This CDR3 comprises 15 residues. The V end lost 3 bases, the J end lost 0 bases, and 12 bases lay between the germline ends. The CDR3 coding sequence is TGTGCCAGCAGTTTTTGGCAGGGGGGCTCCTACGAGCAGTACTTC. Amino acids: CASSFWQGGSYEQYF.

This clonotype was picked up many times. The rearrangement joins TRBV5-5 to TRBJ2-1, with D maybe TRBD2 (6 bases). This CDR3 is built from 12 residues. Germline values: CDR1 SGHKS, CDR2 YYEKEE (reference sequence). The germline V and J ends were trimmed by 4 bases and 8 bases, with 10 bases remaining between them. CDR3 nucleotide sequence: TGTGCCAGCAGCCATAGCGGCGATGAGCAGTTCTTC. This gives the protein CASSHSGDEQFF. Together with reference TRBV5-5 and TRBJ2-1, the CDR3 gives the full variable domain: DAGVTQSPTHLIKTRGQQVTLRCSPISGHKSVSWYQQVLGQGPQFIFQYYEKEERGRGNFPDRFSARQFPNYSSELNVNALLLGDSALYLCASSHSGDEQFFGPGTRLTVL.

This sequence joins TRBV12-3 or TRBV12-4 and TRBJ1-1; D is ambiguous. V lost 3 bases and J 8 bases, leaving 7 bases between the germline ends. This CDR3 region has 11 residues. CDR3 sequence (DNA): TGTGCCAGCAGTTTCGGCAGAGAAGCTTTCTTT. Translated: CASSFGREAFF.

The chain recombines TRBV21-1 with TRBJ2-7. TRBV21-1 is given as a pseudogene. CDR3 length equals 16 residues. The CDR3 DNA is TGTGCCAGCAGCAAAGCTGTGGGTATCCTATACGACGAGCAGTACTTC. Protein product: CASSKAVGILYDEQYF.

This clonotype has only a few counts. The rearrangement links TRBV25-1 to TRBJ2-1; 9 nucleotides agree with TRBD1. V shed 2 bases and J 8 bases; nucleotides not matched to a gene: 7. Germline V gene data show CDR1 as MGHDK and CDR2 as SYGVNS. This CDR3 has 15 amino acids. DNA for the CDR3: TGTGCCAGCAGTGAAAGACAGGGGGTGGGGGATGAGCAGTTCTTC. It is translated as CASSERQGVGDEQFF.

The table lists this clonotype with many counts. The V call is TRBV25-1, the J call TRBJ1-2, with D unresolved. The germline V gene has CDR1 MGHDK and CDR2 SYGVNS. The CDR3 covers 13 residues. V gave up 4 bases and J gave up 5 bases, with 11 bases separating them. CDR3 nucleotide sequence: TGTGCCAGCAGTGTGGACGCCACTTATGGCTACACCTTC. Its translation: CASSVDATYGYTF.

The CDR3 DNA follows: TGCAGCGGGTATTCGACAGGGGAACGGAACACCGGGGAGCTGTTTTTT. Protein product: CSGYSTGERNTGELFF. The chain carries TRBV29-1 and TRBJ2-2; TRBD1 agrees at 8 bases. CDR3 length: 16 residues. Germline V gene sequence: CDR1 SQVTM, CDR2 ANQGSEA. V dropped 7 bases and J dropped 1; count of bases not matched to a gene: 11.

The chain couples TRBV28 to TRBJ2-1; possible D gene TRBD2, 7 bases. This CDR3 is built from 14 residues. From germline, CDR1 is MDHEN and CDR2 SYDVKM. V was clipped by 10 bases and J by 4 bases, with 17 bases between them. The chain's CDR3 is CAMGGAGAYNEQFF. Here the CDR3 DNA reads TGTGCCATGGGGGGGGCCGGGGCGTACAATGAGCAGTTCTTC.

The gene calls are TRBV20-1 and TRBJ2-5; 7 bases are shared with TRBD1. CDR3 length: 13 residues. V trimming: 6 bases; J trimming: 2 bases; junction bases outside the gene matches: 6. CDR1 and CDR2 from the germline V gene are DFQATT and SNEGSKA (reference sequence). For the CDR3, the DNA is TGCAGTGCCGTCCAGGGGGTTCAAGAGACCCAGTACTTC. The encoded protein is CSAVQGVQETQYF.

This clonotype was observed a handful of times. The chain combines TRBV7-2 with TRBJ2-4, with D uncertain. Germline V gives CDR1 SGHTA, CDR2 FQGNSA. This CDR3 spans 11 amino acids. V shed 6 bases and J shed 13 bases, with 13 bases lying between them. The CDR3 DNA is TGTGCCAGCAGTGACCACTACCTCCAGTACTTC. Translation: CASSDHYLQYF.

The CDR3 DNA follows: TGTGCCAGCAGTTTGTTTTATACTAGCGGGTGGGGAGCAACAGATACGCAGTATTTT. Translating it yields CASSLFYTSGWGATDTQYF. The chain is built from TRBV12-3 or TRBV12-4 and TRBJ2-3, with 9 bases identical to TRBD2. CDR3 length equals 19 residues. V was clipped by 3 bases and J by 3 bases; unmatched bases: 16.

The chain combines TRBV6-5 with TRBJ1-1; no reliable D call. Germline lookup yields CDR1 MNHEY and CDR2 SVGAGI. V lost 5 bases, J lost 2 bases, and 9 bases lay in between. This CDR3 has 13 residues. Here the CDR3 reads CASSGGENTEAFF. The DNA for the CDR3 is TGTGCCAGCAGTGGTGGGGAAAACACTGAAGCTTTCTTT.

The sample holds one count of this clonotype. This chain links TRBV5-1 with TRBJ1-1, with D hard to call. V lost 0 bases and J 0 bases, leaving 12 bases between the germline ends. Germline CDR1 and CDR2: SGHRS and YFSETQ. This CDR3 comprises 16 residues. CDR3 coding DNA: TGCGCCAGCAGCTTGGGCTTCGTCGGGATGAACACTGAAGCTTTCTTT. As protein: CASSLGFVGMNTEAFF.

The V and J genes are TRBV9 and TRBJ2-5; maybe TRBD1 (5 bases). V was trimmed by 0 bases and J by 11 bases, leaving 17 bases between them. The CDR3 runs to 14 residues. CDR1 and CDR2 from the germline V gene are SGDLS and YYNGEE. The CDR3 reads CASSVDGANNEQYF. CDR3 nucleotide sequence: TGTGCCAGCAGCGTAGATGGGGCGAACAATGAGCAGTACTTC. Complete variable domain (other parts from reference TRBV9 and TRBJ2-5): DSGVTQTPKHLITATGQRVTLRCSPRSGDLSVYWYQQSLDQGLQFLIQYYNGEERAKGNILERFSAQQFPDLHSELNLSSLELGDSALYFCASSVDGANNEQYFGPGTRLLVL.

CDR3 DNA: TGTGCCAGCCGGACAGTAAGCACAGATACGCAGTATTTT. Residues: CASRTVSTDTQYF. The chain has TRBV12-3 or TRBV12-4 and TRBJ2-3, with D maybe TRBD1 (6 bases). This CDR3 region has 13 residues. Trimming stripped 8 bases from V and 0 bases from J, with 9 bases between.

With regard to this clonotype: Mismatch with germline at one junction end may stem from a read error. This sequence joins TRBV20-1 and TRBJ2-1; D is uncertain. The length of the CDR3 is 12 residues. The germline V gene has CDR1 DFQATT and CDR2 SNEGSKA (reference sequence). The CDR3 DNA reads TGCAGGGCTAGAGTCCCTAACAATGAGCAGTTCTTC. Its translation: CRARVPNNEQFF.

This rearrangement joins TRBV24-1 to TRBJ1-2, with a weak D call TRBD1 (6 bases). The germline gives CDR1 KGHDR, CDR2 SFDVKD. V dropped 3 bases and J dropped 4 bases, with 14 bases sitting between them. The CDR3 contains 15 residues. CDR3 bases: TGTGCCACCAGTGATATCCAGGGGCCCACCTATGGCTACACCTTC. It is translated as CATSDIQGPTYGYTF.

The rearrangement joins TRBV20-1 to TRBJ2-7; 8 bases are a match to TRBD2. The CDR3 sequence is 13 residues long. V was clipped by 3 bases and J by 2 bases; unmatched bases: 3. Looked up from germline, CDR1 is DFQATT and CDR2 is SNEGSKA (reference sequence). In DNA, the CDR3 is TGCAGTGCTAGTGTAGCGGGGCCCTACGAGCAGTACTTC. Its translation is CSASVAGPYEQYF.

The gene calls are TRBV18 and TRBJ1-1; D remains unclear. The CDR3 extends over 14 amino acids. The ends were cut back, 1 base at V and 1 base at J, with 7 bases in the middle. The germline gives CDR1 KGHSH, CDR2 LQKENI. Here the CDR3 DNA reads TGTGCCAGCTCACCACTGGCAAAGAACACTGAAGCTTTCTTT. The encoded protein is CASSPLAKNTEAFF.

This clonotype has a handful of counts. The gene calls are TRBV13 and TRBJ2-4; D is perhaps TRBD1 (5 bases). V shed 5 bases and J shed 0 bases, with 17 bases lying between them. The CDR3 spans 17 residues. Per germline, CDR1 PRHDT and CDR2 FYEKMQ (reference sequence). The CDR3 region is CASSTPQELLAKNIQYF. In DNA, the CDR3 is TGTGCCAGCAGCACCCCACAGGAATTACTAGCCAAAAACATTCAGTACTTC.

The chain couples TRBV29-1 to TRBJ2-7; TRBD1 matches at 7 bases. The J segment lost 2 bases and the V segment lost 5 bases, leaving 6 bases of the junction unmatched. The CDR3 length is 13 residues. Germline CDR1 SQVTM, CDR2 ANQGSEA. The CDR3 region has the DNA TGCAGCGTTACCAGAACAGGGGCCTACGAGCAGTACTTC. Protein sequence: CSVTRTGAYEQYF.

This clonotype has only a few counts. The CDR3 DNA is TGCGCCAGCAGCTTAACTAGCGGGGGATCTAGAAATGAGCAGTTCTTC. Encoded protein: CASSLTSGGSRNEQFF. The rearrangement joins TRBV5-1 to TRBJ2-1; 11 nucleotides match TRBD2. J was trimmed by 7 bases and V by 2 bases; bases with no gene match: 8. Germline lookup yields CDR1 SGHRS and CDR2 YFSETQ. CDR3 size: 16 residues.

The genes are TRBV9 and TRBJ2-5, with D tentatively TRBD1 (6 bases). The J call may be wrong; the DNA end is better matched by TRBJ2-7. Germline V gene data show CDR1 as SGDLS and CDR2 as YYNGEE. CDR3 length equals 16 residues. CDR3 sequence (DNA): TGTGCCAGCAGCGTAGGGAATACTTGGACAGACTACGAGCAGTACTTC. Translating gives CASSVGNTWTDYEQYF.

This clonotype was seen more than once but under ten times. V is TRBV4-3 and J is TRBJ1-2; 7 nucleotides match TRBD1. The germline CDR1 and CDR2 sequences are LGHNA and YSLEER. V dropped 0 bases and J dropped 1; count of bases not matched to a gene: 8. The CDR3 is made up of 17 amino acids. The CDR3 reads CASSQDLRQGVNYGYTF. The CDR3 nucleotides are TGCGCCAGCAGCCAAGATTTGCGACAGGGAGTTAACTATGGCTACACCTTC.

This clonotype was detected a few times. The chain has TRBV28 and TRBJ1-4; possibly TRBD1 for D (5 bases). The CDR3 has 15 residues. CDR1 is MDHEN, CDR2 SYDVKM, per germline. Between the trimmed V and J ends, which lost 3 bases and 3 bases, there was a span of 11 bases. In DNA form, the CDR3 reads TGTGCCAGCAGTTTTCCAGGGCTTGCTAATGAAAAACTGTTTTTT. It specifies CASSFPGLANEKLFF.

The table lists this clonotype with a few counts. The chain combines TRBV11-2 with TRBJ1-1; 9 bases line up with TRBD1. Losses at the gene ends were 4 bases for V and 6 bases for J; bases not matched to a gene: 9. The CDR3 loop spans 15 amino acids. CDR1 SGHAT and CDR2 FQNNGV come from the germline V gene. CDR3 sequence: CASSSHRGLLSEAFF. The CDR3 coding sequence is TGTGCCAGCAGCTCCCACAGGGGGCTACTCTCTGAAGCTTTCTTT.

This clonotype has more than one count but fewer than ten. The chain carries TRBV29-1 and TRBJ2-7; D is uncertain. Per the germline V gene, CDR1 is SQVTM and CDR2 is ANQGSEA. The CDR3 covers 13 residues. V dropped 1 base and J dropped 1 base, with 8 bases sitting between them. The CDR3 sequence: CSVEVENSYEQYF. CDR3 bases: TGCAGCGTTGAAGTGGAGAATTCCTACGAGCAGTACTTC.

V and J are TRBV6-1 and TRBJ2-3; 8 bases align to TRBD2. The CDR3 has 14 amino acids. In germline, CDR1 is MNHNS, CDR2 SASEGT. V was clipped by 6 bases and J by 5 bases; unmatched bases: 7. The CDR3 sequence: CASRTGGAEDTQYF. CDR3 nucleotides: TGTGCCAGCAGGACGGGAGGGGCCGAAGATACGCAGTATTTT.